Listed below are T cell receptor beta chains from one sample, sequenced in a study of T-cell memory formation after mild COVID-19. TCRdb recomputed calls from the 5' RACE reads with MiXCR, one row per CDR3 protein. The sample holds 200,000 to 300,000 distinct CDR3 sequences, approximately 15% seen once. What was sequenced was PBMCs or a T cell subset sorted from them (not recorded which). These receptor sequences come from an adult woman who had mild COVID-19 (a few samples of this study predate the infection). Cell type and time point are not known. Each CDR3 is given without its conserved first and last residue.

j_call,v_call,cdr3_aa
TRBJ2-1,TRBV6-5,ASSHDRGNEQF
TRBJ2-2,TRBV4-1,ASSQVPGNTGELF
TRBJ1-1,TRBV7-8,ASSLGWASEAF
TRBJ2-7,TRBV12-3/TRBV12-4,ASSFRLTGQSSYEQY
TRBJ2-5,TRBV7-3,ASSLRGELETQY
TRBJ2-3,TRBV29-1,SVGFQGKPQY
TRBJ2-7,TRBV28,ASSGTGSSYEQY
TRBJ2-3,TRBV9,ASSVGPGGTDTQY
TRBJ1-2,TRBV20-1,SARGRDRSNYGYT
TRBJ1-1,TRBV18,ASSPANTEAF
TRBJ1-5,TRBV4-1,ASSQAPLDEGPNQPQH
TRBJ2-5,TRBV7-2,ASSRGLAGAGQETQY
TRBJ2-7,TRBV6-2/TRBV6-3,ASSSGGLSYEQY
TRBJ2-5,TRBV2,ASSVGPPETQY
TRBJ1-5,TRBV15,ATSRDIQNQPQH
TRBJ2-1,TRBV6-6,ASRAGGGGTYNEQF
TRBJ1-2,TRBV20-1,TAGRTTNYGYT
TRBJ1-2,TRBV7-2,ASSVSGQGRYT
TRBJ1-4,TRBV18,ASSPREARNEKLF
TRBJ2-5,TRBV20-1,SARVSLGTQY
TRBJ2-7,TRBV7-2,ASSSRRAYEQY
TRBJ1-1,TRBV7-8,ASSSGNRGRTEAF
TRBJ2-1,TRBV20-1,SARDSSGKVSYNEQF
TRBJ1-1,TRBV7-3,ASTTPLGVENTEAF
TRBJ1-1,TRBV6-5,ASSSVTGGGSVRDTEAF
TRBJ2-3,TRBV7-9,VSRRGGDTQY
TRBJ2-6,TRBV5-1,ASSSRGQAALGANVLT
TRBJ1-4,TRBV7-2,ASSLGGAPNEKLF
TRBJ2-5,TRBV4-1,ASSQEERGPAYQETQY
TRBJ2-5,TRBV15,ATSREGVQETQY
TRBJ1-3,TRBV2,ASSDVSYGFSSGNTIY
TRBJ2-7,TRBV20-1,SAPRTSGRFSYEQY
TRBJ2-3,TRBV14,ASSQEDRSTDTQY